One sample yielded the 18 T cell receptor beta chains listed below, sequenced in a study of spatial heterogeneity in lung cancer. Time point meaning: sample taken at primary tumor resection. Unsorted whole RNA of tumor, nontumor lung or frozen PBMC was sequenced. TCRdb re-called the 5' RACE reads through MiXCR, storing one row per CDR3 protein. The sample consists of around 60,000 distinct CDR3 sequences, 8.4% of them appearing once. The starting material was PBMCs, obtained at surgery. These receptor sequences come from a female donor with early-stage non-small cell lung cancer.

This clonotype was found many times. The chain uses TRBV29-1 and TRBJ2-1; D gene uncertain. This CDR3 is 10 amino acids long. V was trimmed by 6 bases and J by 6 bases, leaving 6 bases between them. The germline gives CDR1 SQVTM, CDR2 ANQGSEA. Here the CDR3 DNA reads TGCAGCGTGGCTAGCAATGAGCAGTTCTTC. Protein product: CSVASNEQFF.

The sample holds a few counts of this clonotype. The V gene is TRBV20-1, the J gene TRBJ2-7; D not certain. This CDR3 is built from 11 residues. Germline-derived CDR1 and CDR2 are DFQATT and SNEGSKA (reference sequence). The V end lost 3 bases, the J end lost 5 bases, and 8 bases lay between the germline ends. The CDR3 reads CSASTPDEQYV. In DNA, the CDR3 is TGCAGTGCTAGTACCCCGGACGAGCAGTACGTC.

V and J are TRBV11-2 and TRBJ1-2; 8 nucleotides match TRBD1. Trimming at V came to 5 bases and at J to 4 bases, leaving 12 bases not matched to a gene. The CDR3 length is 16 residues. CDR1 SGHAT and CDR2 FQNNGV come from the germline V gene. Here the CDR3 reads CASSQSGQGAGYGYTF. The CDR3 bases are TGTGCCAGCAGCCAATCCGGACAGGGAGCAGGCTATGGCTACACCTTC.

This clonotype turned up a few times. CDR3 region: CASSLGGLATFF. For the CDR3, the DNA is TGTGCCAGCAGCCTAGGTGGACTAGCGACGTTCTTC. The J gene is TRBJ2-1, the V gene TRBV7-8; TRBD2 matches 9 bases. CDR1 and CDR2 (germline): SGHVS, FQNEAQ. The CDR3 length is 12 residues. Trimming at V came to 5 bases and at J to 15 bases, leaving 8 bases not matched to a gene.

The CDR3 loop reads CASRRDSTDTQYF. CDR3 in DNA: TGTGCCAGCCGACGGGACTCCACAGATACGCAGTATTTT. This chain connects TRBV19 to TRBJ2-3, with D possibly TRBD2 on 6 matching bases. Trimming shortened V by 9 bases and J by 2 bases, and 12 bases separated the two germline ends. Germline values: CDR1 LNHDA, CDR2 SQIVND (reference sequence). There are 13 residues in the CDR3.

V usage is TRBV7-9 and J usage is TRBJ2-3; D is uncertain. The CDR3 covers 13 residues. Trimming left V 3 bases short and J 2 bases short, with 6 bases between. The germline V gene encodes CDR1 SEHNR and CDR2 FQNEAQ (reference sequence). The CDR3 coding sequence is TGTGCCAGCAGCTTCCAGCACACAGATACGCAGTATTTT. This sequence encodes CASSFQHTDTQYF.

This clonotype has ten or more counts. The chain has TRBV4-2 and TRBJ2-1; TRBD1 or TRBD2 may be the D gene (5 bases each). Per germline, CDR1 LGHNA and CDR2 YNFKEQ. The CDR3 totals 13 residues. The V and J ends lost 1 base and 15 bases respectively, with 16 bases between them. Here the CDR3 reads CASSQGISEGSFF. DNA of the CDR3: TGTGCCAGCAGCCAAGGCATTTCCGAGGGGTCGTTCTTC.

The chain employs TRBV29-1 and TRBJ1-5, with D unresolved. This CDR3 has 14 residues. V was cut by 5 bases and J by 2 bases, with 13 bases left in between. Looked up from germline, CDR1 is SQVTM and CDR2 is ANQGSEA. The CDR3 here is CSVLSTGGNQPQHF. The CDR3 DNA reads as TGCAGCGTTCTCTCCACTGGGGGCAATCAGCCCCAGCATTTT.

The chain couples TRBV7-9 to TRBJ2-3; D unresolved. V lost 2 bases, J lost 3 bases, and 12 bases lay in between. The CDR3 covers 15 residues. Germline-derived CDR1 and CDR2 are SEHNR and FQNEAQ (reference sequence). CDR3: CASSLWRGRTDTQYF. The CDR3 coding sequence is TGTGCCAGCAGCTTATGGAGAGGTCGAACAGATACGCAGTATTTT.

This clonotype was observed a handful of times. The V gene is TRBV29-1, the J gene TRBJ2-1; no clear D gene. The CDR3 runs to 14 residues. V gave up 4 bases and J gave up 0 bases, with 10 bases separating them. Germline V gene sequence: CDR1 SQVTM, CDR2 ANQGSEA. The CDR3 coding sequence is TGCAGCGTTGTAGGGATCAGCTCCTACAATGAGCAGTTCTTC. This sequence encodes CSVVGISSYNEQFF.

This clonotype was detected many times. V usage is TRBV6-1 and J usage is TRBJ2-2; D gene uncertain. The CDR3 contains 13 residues. V was clipped by 8 bases and J by 2 bases, with 9 bases between them. The germline gives CDR1 MNHNS, CDR2 SASEGT. The CDR3 bases are TGTGCCAGCCGGGTCTCCAACACCGGGGAGCTGTTTTTT. This codes for CASRVSNTGELFF.

A word on this clonotype: One junction end does not reproduce the germline sequence, and a read error may be involved. The CDR3 region has the DNA TGTGCCAGCAGCTTGGCACTAGCGGGAGTTGGAGAGACCCGGTACTTC. It is translated as CASSLALAGVGETRYF. This chain links TRBV5-6 with TRBJ2-5, with TRBD2 matching over 11 bases. CDR1 is SGHDT and CDR2 is YYEEEE in the germline V gene. This CDR3 has 16 amino acids.

The sample holds a few counts of this clonotype. The chain carries TRBV4-1 and TRBJ1-1; D is possibly TRBD1 (5 bases). The CDR3 runs 14 residues. Germline V lookup: CDR1 MGHRA, CDR2 YSYEKL. The V gene lost 0 bases and the J gene lost 5 bases, with 10 bases spanning the gap. The CDR3 region has the DNA TGCGCCAGCAGCCAAGATACGGGGGAAACTGAAGCTTTCTTT. This codes for CASSQDTGETEAFF.

This rearrangement joins TRBV27 to TRBJ2-7; no clear D gene. The CDR3 runs 14 residues. V lost 0 bases, J lost 9 bases, and 15 bases lay in between. The germline V gene encodes CDR1 MNHEY and CDR2 SMNVEV (reference sequence). CDR3 sequence: CASSLSQGLGGQYF. Here the CDR3 DNA reads TGTGCCAGCAGTTTATCACAAGGGCTTGGTGGGCAGTACTTC.

This clonotype was counted ten times or more. J is TRBJ2-5 and V is TRBV9; weak D call: TRBD1 (5 bases). Trimming cost V 0 bases and J 4 bases, with 10 bases left between them. Germline values: CDR1 SGDLS, CDR2 YYNGEE. The length of the CDR3 is 14 residues. The CDR3, as DNA: TGTGCCAGCAGCGTAGTGGGTCAGGGAGAGACCCAGTACTTC. This gives the protein CASSVVGQGETQYF.

CDR3: CASSSVQGANTEAFF. The CDR3 region has the DNA TGTGCCAGCAGCTCAGTACAGGGGGCGAACACTGAAGCTTTCTTT. J is TRBJ1-1 and V is TRBV7-2; 9 nucleotides match TRBD1. This CDR3 has 15 residues. With V trimmed by 4 bases and J by 1 base, 4 bases remained unmatched. Germline CDR1 and CDR2: SGHTA and FQGNSA.

This clonotype was seen only a few times. The V gene is TRBV19, the J gene TRBJ2-1; the match to TRBD2 covers 8 bases. Unmatched junction bases numbered 7, after V lost 6 bases and J lost 6 bases. The CDR3 contains 14 residues. Germline values: CDR1 LNHDA, CDR2 SQIVND (reference sequence). The CDR3 is CASRASGTSNEQFF. CDR3 bases: TGTGCCAGTAGAGCCTCCGGGACTAGCAATGAGCAGTTCTTC.

This clonotype was observed many times. This chain uses TRBV20-1 with TRBJ1-6; no definite D call. The V gene's germline CDR1 is DFQATT and CDR2 SNEGSKA (reference sequence). The V end was cut by 3 bases, the J end by 8 bases, with 8 bases between. The CDR3 contains 12 residues. This CDR3 is CSARSTDSPLHF. CDR3 sequence (DNA): TGCAGTGCTAGGTCAACGGATTCACCCCTCCACTTT.